A selection of T cell receptor beta chains follows, all from one sample in a study of blood T cell repertoires in COVID-19. Sequencing used immunoSEQ multiplex PCR; TCRdb keeps in-frame clones, though not all of them. Here the sample spans approximately 150,000 clones, roughly 81% being singletons. Sequences were obtained from peripheral blood. These receptors all stem from a man aged 40-49 years with acute or convalescent COVID-19. CDR3s include the opening cysteine and the closing phenylalanine or tryptophan. Fields, in order: D gene, J gene, V gene, clone size, CDR3 DNA, CDR3 protein. The D gene is left open where the match is weak. Expanded clones get a size class; other rows say once, few or many, or leave the size out.

>TRBD2|TRBJ2-1|TRBV18|-
TGTGCCAGCTCCCCTAGACTAGCGGGGGGGCCTTTGGATGAGCAGTTCTTC
CASSPRLAGGPLDEQFF
>TRBD2|TRBJ2-7|TRBV20-1|once
TGCAGTGCTAGAGAGGGGGGGAAGCAGTACTTC
CSAREGGKQYF
>-|TRBJ2-6|TRBV5-6|-
TGTGCCAGCAGCCGTTCTTTTAGGGGGGGCCCTGGGGCCAACGTCCTGACTTTC
CASSRSFRGGPGANVLTF
>-|TRBJ1-2|TRBV11-2|-
TGTGCCAGCAGCTTACCAGGGGTTCGAGGCTACACCTTC
CASSLPGVRGYTF
>-|TRBJ1-1|TRBV3-1/TRBV3-2|-
TGTGCCAGCAGTCCGGGAGGGACTGAAGCTTTCTTT
CASSPGGTEAFF
>TRBD2|TRBJ2-7|TRBV7-3|-
TGTGCCAGCAGCCCCTCCGGGACTAGGGACGAGCAGTACTTC
CASSPSGTRDEQYF
>-|TRBJ1-6|TRBV7-3|-
TGTGCCAGCAGCTTTGGGGGGAGGAATTTACCCCTCCACTTT
CASSFGGRNLPLHF
>-|TRBJ1-1|TRBV27|-
TGTGCCAGCAGTTTTCGGGGAGGGGTAACTGAAGCTTTCTTT
CASSFRGGVTEAFF
>TRBD1|TRBJ1-2|TRBV19|-
TGTGCCAGTACTACCTCCGGGGGGACAGGGAAGTTGGATGGCTACACCTTC
CASTTSGGTGKLDGYTF
>-|TRBJ2-5|TRBV9|-
TGTGCCAGCAGCGTAGGTTTGGGGGGTACCCAAGAGACCCAGTACTTC
CASSVGLGGTQETQYF
>-|TRBJ2-5|TRBV5-1|once
TGCGCCAGCAGCTTGTCCGCCGGGGGACAAGAGACCCAGTACTTC
CASSLSAGGQETQYF
>-|TRBJ2-5|TRBV5-4|-
TGTGCCAGCAGCTTGGAATTGCACTCTGAGACCCAGTACTTC
CASSLELHSETQYF
>-|TRBJ1-2|TRBV28|-
TGTGCCAGCAGTTTATTGGACAGCTATGGCTACACCTTC
CASSLLDSYGYTF
>TRBD1|TRBJ1-2|TRBV5-4|-
TGTGCCAGCAGCCAGACAGGGGGCTATGGCTACACCTTC
CASSQTGGYGYTF
>-|TRBJ1-1|TRBV5-1|-
TGCGCCAGCAGCTTGGCCTTTAGTTCTGAAGCTTTCTTT
CASSLAFSSEAFF
>-|TRBJ2-7|TRBV11-2|-
TGTGCCAGCAGGCGGGACGCCCTCTACGAGCAGTACTTC
CASRRDALYEQYF
>-|TRBJ2-7|TRBV7-2|-
TGTGCCAGCAGCTTAGAGGGCGGGGCCACCTACGAGCAGTACTTC
CASSLEGGATYEQYF
>TRBD1|TRBJ1-2|TRBV9|-
TGTGCCAGCAGCGCGGCAGGGGGTGACTATGGCTACACCTTC
CASSAAGGDYGYTF
>TRBD2|TRBJ2-7|TRBV29-1|-
TGCAGCGCAAATAGCGGGGGGAGCTCCTACGAGCAGTACTTC
CSANSGGSSYEQYF
>-|TRBJ1-5|TRBV19|-
TGTGCCAGTAGTTCAACAGGGACGAATCAGCCCCAGCATTTT
CASSSTGTNQPQHF
>TRBD1|TRBJ2-1|TRBV29-1|-
TGCAGCGCCCGGACAGGGCTGGGCAATGAGCAGTTCTTC
CSARTGLGNEQFF
>TRBD2|TRBJ2-3|TRBV19|-
TGTGCCAGTACGAGCGGGGGGCTCCCAGATACGCAGTATTTT
CASTSGGLPDTQYF
>-|TRBJ1-1|TRBV7-6|-
TGTGCCAGCAGCTTGGCTGGGGGGGGACGGACTGAAGCTTTCTTT
CASSLAGGGRTEAFF
>TRBD2|TRBJ2-5|TRBV3-1/TRBV3-2|-
TGTGCCAGCAGGGGGACTAGCTTCGGGGAGACCCAGTACTTC
CASRGTSFGETQYF